This T cell receptor (beta chain) came from a study of OX40 agonist ivuxolimab in advanced cancers. Study at large: Those enrolled were about 82% male, with a mean age of roughly 62 years and ages from roughly 23 to 80.

CDR1 SGHRS and CDR2 YFSETQ come from the germline V gene. The V and J ends lost 4 bases and 6 bases respectively, with 17 bases between them. This CDR3 spans 14 amino acids. Autoimmune disease history or systemic immunosuppression barred patients. In this sample, this clone turned up a few times. What it recognizes is unknown. Study findings and constraints: Partial responders at 0.1-3.0 mg/kg had among the lowest clonal expansion.

Libraries were prepared by immunoSEQ multiplex PCR; TCRdb keeps only in-frame clonotypes and omits some of them. The sample carries approximately 77,000 clones, 90% recorded once. This TCR was recovered from an adult with an advanced solid tumor such as melanoma, head and neck, liver or kidney cancer. The chain is built from TRBV5-1 and TRBJ2-7, with D possibly TRBD1 on 5 matching bases. Sample: CD4+ or CD8+ T cells sorted from blood, taken in a trial of the OX40 agonist ivuxolimab. The CDR3 DNA reads as TGCGCCAGCAGCCCCGAGGACACTCTTGGCGAGCAGTACTTC. It encodes CASSPEDTLGEQYF.